This T cell receptor beta chain was observed in a study of identical twins. After removal of 2 bases from V and 5 bases from J, the junction contained 6 bases not matched to a gene. This CDR3 is built from 16 residues. Germline V gene sequence: CDR1 SGDLS, CDR2 YYNGEE. This clonotype was seen a few times. TCRdb re-called the 5' RACE reads with MiXCR, one entry per CDR3 protein. The data hold over 600,000 distinct CDR3 sequences, with about 20% observed a single time. These records were also assigned to another study, of T cells expressing NK-cell markers.

This sequence was found in a young woman in good health. J is TRBJ2-3 and V is TRBV9, with 12 bases aligning to TRBD2. The sample was PBMCs. CDR3 residues: CASSVRTSGVLDTQYF. The CDR3 DNA is TGTGCCAGCAGCGTTAGGACTAGCGGGGTCTTAGATACGCAGTATTTT.